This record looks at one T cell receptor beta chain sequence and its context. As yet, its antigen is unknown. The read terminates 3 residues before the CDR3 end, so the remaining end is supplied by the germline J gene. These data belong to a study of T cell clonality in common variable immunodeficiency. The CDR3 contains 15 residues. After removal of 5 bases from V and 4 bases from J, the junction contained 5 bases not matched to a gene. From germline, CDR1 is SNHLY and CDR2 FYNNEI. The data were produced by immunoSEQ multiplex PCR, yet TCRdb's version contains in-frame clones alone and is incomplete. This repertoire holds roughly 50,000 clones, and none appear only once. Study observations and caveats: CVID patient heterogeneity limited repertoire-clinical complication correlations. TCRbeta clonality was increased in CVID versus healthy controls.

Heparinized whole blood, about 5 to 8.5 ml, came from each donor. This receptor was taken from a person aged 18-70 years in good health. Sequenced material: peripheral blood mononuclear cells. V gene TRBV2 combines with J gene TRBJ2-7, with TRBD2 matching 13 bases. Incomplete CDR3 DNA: TGTGCCAGCAGTCCCCAGGGACTAGCGGGGTACGAG. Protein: CASSPQGLAGYE. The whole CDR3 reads CASSPQGLAGYEQYF. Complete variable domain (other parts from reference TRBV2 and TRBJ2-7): EPEVTQTPSHQVTQMGQEVILRCVPISNHLYFYWYRQILGQKVEFLVSFYNNEISEKSEIFDDQFSVERPDGSNFTLKIRSTKLEDSAMYFCASSPQGLAGYEQYFGPGTRLTVT.